Here is one T cell receptor (beta chain) with its context. Its antigen is currently unknown. This sample is drawn from a study of response to subunit inactivated influenza vaccine. MiXCR, run by TCRdb on the RT-PCR reads, gives a single entry per CDR3 protein. The sample includes hundreds of thousands of distinct CDR3 sequences, approximately 10% seen only once; the top ten take around 9.6%. Germline V gene data show CDR1 as MNHEY and CDR2 as SMNVEV (reference sequence). Trimming took 6 bases from V and 2 from J; bases not matched to a gene: 10. CDR3 length: 16 amino acids. Points from the study as a whole: The authors put forward the suggestion that each seasonal influenza vaccination may bring in only a limited number of new T cells.

The clonotype was recovered from a man aged 45 to 65 who received an inactivated influenza vaccine. The chain recombines TRBV27 with TRBJ2-5, with 9 positions matching TRBD1. The source material was PBMCs from blood, sampled on the day of vaccination. CDR3 amino acids: CASRLKPTGGQETQYF. As DNA, the CDR3 is TGTGCCAGCAGGCTTAAACCGACAGGGGGGCAAGAGACCCAGTACTTC.